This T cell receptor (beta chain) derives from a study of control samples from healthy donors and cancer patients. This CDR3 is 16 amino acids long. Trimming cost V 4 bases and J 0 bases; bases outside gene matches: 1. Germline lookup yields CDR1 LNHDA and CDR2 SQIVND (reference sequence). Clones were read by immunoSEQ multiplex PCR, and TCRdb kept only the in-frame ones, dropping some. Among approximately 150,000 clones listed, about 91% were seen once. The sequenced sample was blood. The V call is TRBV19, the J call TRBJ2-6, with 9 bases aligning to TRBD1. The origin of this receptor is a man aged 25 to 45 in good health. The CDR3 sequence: CASSKTGGSGANVLTF. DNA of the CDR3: TGTGCCAGTAGTAAGACAGGGGGCTCTGGGGCCAACGTCCTGACTTTC.